The clone carrying this T cell receptor (beta chain) was counted a single time. In the original processing: Estimation of nucleated cell counts relied on the amplification of reference gene primers. Sequenced by immunoSEQ multiplex PCR; TCRdb stores in-frame clones only, minus some. Clone size and the V and J calls come from that table; the DNA yielded D and trimming. The sample holds 85,000 to 130,000 clones, roughly 90% seen once. The J segment lost 1 base and the V segment lost 8 bases, leaving 11 bases of the junction unmatched. Germline CDR1 LNHDA, CDR2 SQIVND (reference sequence). This CDR3 comprises 17 residues. These data belong to a study of blood T cell repertoires in COVID-19.

Sequenced material: peripheral blood. V and J are TRBV19 and TRBJ2-1; 10 positions match TRBD2. The sequence came from a man between 65 and 79 years old with acute or convalescent COVID-19. CDR3 region: CASGGASGSISYNEQFF. In DNA, the CDR3 is TGTGCCAGTGGGGGGGCTAGCGGGAGTATTTCCTACAATGAGCAGTTCTTC.